These 6 T cell receptor beta chains share one sample of origin, sequenced in a study of CD8 T cells in Susac syndrome. RNA was extracted with the RNeasy kit, and a quantity of roughly 0.5 to 1 ug was reverse transcribed using random hexamers. TCRdb used MiXCR to reprocess the immunoSEQ multiplex PCR reads, holding one entry per CDR3 protein. This table holds about 140,000 distinct CDR3 sequences, about 93% found once. The sequenced sample was CD8+ T cells from PBMCs. These receptors came from a human donor in good health.

The rearrangement uses TRBV6-6 and TRBJ2-7; D ambiguous. There are 15 residues in the CDR3. V gave up 6 bases and J gave up 4 bases, with 19 bases separating them. Germline V gene sequence: CDR1 MNHNY, CDR2 SVGAGI (reference sequence). Here the CDR3 DNA reads TGTGCCAGCAGACCCTCGCCAGCCGACTTATACGAGCAGTACTTC. It translates to CASRPSPADLYEQYF.

The rearrangement uses TRBV7-9 and TRBJ2-1; tentatively, D is TRBD2 (5 bases). The V end lost 5 bases, the J end lost 8 bases, and 13 bases lay between the germline ends. The CDR3 is made up of 13 amino acids. Germline CDR1 is SEHNR and CDR2 is FQNEAQ (reference sequence). In DNA, the CDR3 is TGTGCCAGCAGCCCGACTACCTGGGATGAGCAGTTCTTC. It yields the protein CASSPTTWDEQFF. Full variable domain (missing parts from reference TRBV7-9 and TRBJ2-1): DTGVSQNPRHKITKRGQNVTFRCDPISEHNRLYWYRQTLGQGPEFLTYFQNEAQLEKSRLLSDRFSAERPKGSFSTLEIQRTEQGDSAMYLCASSPTTWDEQFFGPGTRLTVL.

The CDR3 DNA reads TGTGCCAGCAGCCCAGGGTTTGGCTATGGCTACACCTTC. It specifies CASSPGFGYGYTF. The chain recombines TRBV27 with TRBJ1-2, with D possibly matching TRBD1 (5 bases). CDR3 length: 13 amino acids. CDR1 and CDR2 (germline): MNHEY, SMNVEV (reference sequence). With 6 bases removed from V and 4 bases from J, the gap between germline ends came to 12 bases.

V and J are TRBV19 and TRBJ2-2; D gene uncertain. Germline assignment: CDR1 LNHDA and CDR2 SQIVND (reference sequence). The CDR3 covers 13 residues. The V gene lost 5 bases and the J gene lost 4 bases, with 8 bases spanning the gap. The CDR3 DNA is TGTGCCAGTAGTTTGGTACCCACCGGGGAGCTGTTTTTT. This translates into CASSLVPTGELFF.

The CDR3 region is CASSSGAGYGYEQYF. The CDR3 DNA is TGTGCCAGCAGTTCCGGGGCGGGATATGGCTACGAGCAGTACTTC. The chain carries TRBV9 and TRBJ2-7; D perhaps matches TRBD2 (6 bases). The V end was cut by 5 bases, the J end by 3 bases, with 18 bases between. This CDR3 contains 15 residues. Germline CDR1 reads SGDLS; CDR2 reads YYNGEE.

V usage is TRBV2 and J usage is TRBJ2-1; 10 nucleotides align to TRBD2. Trimming cost V 4 bases and J 0 bases; bases outside gene matches: 3. The CDR3 runs to 16 residues. Germline V gene sequence: CDR1 SNHLY, CDR2 FYNNEI. The CDR3 DNA reads TGTGCCAGCAGTGGGACTAGCGGAAACTCCTACAATGAGCAGTTCTTC. Its protein is CASSGTSGNSYNEQFF.